Each of the 7 T cell receptor beta chains below was sequenced from the same sample in a study of radiotherapy plus CTLA-4 blockade in lung cancer. Data came from immunoSEQ multiplex PCR; TCRdb stores just in-frame clones and leaves some out. This table has fewer than 100,000 clones, about 78% appearing once. This material consisted of peripheral blood, taken from a patient treated with radiotherapy plus ipilimumab. These receptors were taken from a human donor with non-small cell lung cancer whose response to radiotherapy plus ipilimumab could not be evaluated. Some clones in this sample may be carry-over from other donors' samples.

This clone was observed a handful of times. The J gene is TRBJ2-3, the V gene TRBV28, with D possibly matching TRBD2 (5 bases). V lost 6 bases to trimming and J lost 4 bases, with 11 bases between them. The germline V gene has CDR1 MDHEN and CDR2 SYDVKM. CDR3 size: 13 residues. CDR3 residues: CASSHMRADTQYF. DNA of the CDR3: TGTGCCAGCAGCCATATGAGGGCAGATACGCAGTATTTT.

V and J are TRBV27 and TRBJ1-2, with 8 bases matching TRBD1. V shed 0 bases and J 8 bases; nucleotides not matched to a gene: 11. This CDR3 comprises 16 residues. CDR1 and CDR2 from the germline V gene are MNHEY and SMNVEV (reference sequence). CDR3 residues: CASSLSTSGGAKGYTF. CDR3 nucleotide sequence: TGTGCCAGCAGTTTATCCACATCAGGGGGCGCGAAGGGCTACACCTTC.

The V gene is TRBV27, the J gene TRBJ1-5, with 11 bases identical to TRBD1. Germline loops: CDR1 MNHEY, CDR2 SMNVEV (reference sequence). V lost 2 bases to trimming and J lost 4 bases; unmatched junction nucleotides: 4. The CDR3 is made up of 16 amino acids. The CDR3 nucleotides are TGTGCCAGCAGTTTAGAGGGGACAGGGGGAAATCAGCCCCAGCATTTT. This sequence encodes CASSLEGTGGNQPQHF.

The CDR3 coding sequence is TGTGCCAGCAGTACCGAGGGAGCCTCCTCCCTCTATGGCTACACCTTC. Its translation is CASSTEGASSLYGYTF. The gene calls are TRBV5-6 and TRBJ1-2; D is undetermined. This CDR3 spans 16 amino acids. Per germline, CDR1 SGHDT and CDR2 YYEEEE. Trimming shortened V by 5 bases and J by 4 bases, and 21 bases separated the two germline ends. The full variable domain, in which reference TRBV5-6 and TRBJ1-2 provide the parts outside the CDR3, is DAGVTQSPTHLIKTRGQQVTLRCSPKSGHDTVSWYQQALGQGPQFIFQYYEEEERQRGNFPDRFSGHQFPNYSSELNVNALLLGDSALYLCASSTEGASSLYGYTFGSGTRLTVV.

The chain combines TRBV11-2 with TRBJ2-3; weak D call: TRBD2 (5 bases). V was pared by 0 bases and J by 2 bases, with 12 bases between. Germline V gene lookup returns CDR1 SGHAT and CDR2 FQNNGV. The CDR3 runs to 16 residues. The CDR3 coding sequence is TGTGCCAGCAGCTTAGATCTAACTAGAATCACAGATACGCAGTATTTT. It is translated as CASSLDLTRITDTQYF.

The gene calls are TRBV6-5 and TRBJ1-1, with TRBD1 matching over 8 bases. V lost 6 bases to trimming and J lost 4 bases; unmatched junction nucleotides: 4. In germline, CDR1 is MNHEY, CDR2 SVGAGI. The CDR3 spans 13 residues. In DNA form, the CDR3 reads TGTGCCAGCAGACCCGACAGGGGCACTGAAGCTTTCTTT. It codes for CASRPDRGTEAFF.

The V call is TRBV28, the J call TRBJ1-1, with a weak D call TRBD1 (6 bases). V was shortened by 6 bases and J by 0 bases, with 17 bases between the two germline ends. Germline CDR1 and CDR2: MDHEN and SYDVKM. This CDR3 spans 16 amino acids. The CDR3 coding sequence is TGTGCCAGCAGATCGCCGGGACACTCGATGAACACTGAAGCTTTCTTT. Its protein is CASRSPGHSMNTEAFF. Based on the CDR3 plus reference TRBV28 and TRBJ1-1, the full variable domain is DVKVTQSSRYLVKRTGEKVFLECVQDMDHENMFWYRQDPGLGLRLIYFSYDVKMKEKGDIPEGYSVSREKKERFSLILESASTNQTSMYLCASRSPGHSMNTEAFFGQGTRLTVV.